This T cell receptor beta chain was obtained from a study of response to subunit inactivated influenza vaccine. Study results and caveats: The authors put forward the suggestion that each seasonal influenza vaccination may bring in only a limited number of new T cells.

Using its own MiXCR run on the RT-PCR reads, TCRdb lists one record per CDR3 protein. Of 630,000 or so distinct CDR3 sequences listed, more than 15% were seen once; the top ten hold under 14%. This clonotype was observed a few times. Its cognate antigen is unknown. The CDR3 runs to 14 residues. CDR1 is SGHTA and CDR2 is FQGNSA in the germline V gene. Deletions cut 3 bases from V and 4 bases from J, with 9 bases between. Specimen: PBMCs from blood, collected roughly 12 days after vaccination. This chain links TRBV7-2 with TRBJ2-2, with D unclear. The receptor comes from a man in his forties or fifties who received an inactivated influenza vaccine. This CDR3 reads CASSFQPSTGELFF. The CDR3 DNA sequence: TGTGCCAGCAGCTTCCAGCCGAGCACCGGGGAGCTGTTTTTT.